This T cell receptor (beta chain) was recorded in a study of blood T cells in healthy people across ages. CDR1 GTSNPN and CDR2 SVGIG come from the germline V gene (reference sequence). V lost 5 bases to trimming and J lost 0 bases; unmatched junction nucleotides: 2. The CDR3 consists of 14 residues. A J-beta primer mix and a sample-barcoded 5' primer were used in a second PCR of about 7 to 12 cycles. TCRdb ran MiXCR on the 5' RACE reads and lists one entry per CDR3 protein. The sample has about 670,000 distinct CDR3 sequences, around 38% seen once. This clonotype came up a few times. The antigen is not known. The study, taken as a whole, reports: Significant beta diversity loss was already apparent by age roughly 43, declining roughly linearly.

The sequenced sample was blood. The genes are TRBV30 and TRBJ1-1; 11 bases agree with TRBD1. The clonotype comes from a man older than 75 in good health. The CDR3 protein is CAWGQGAMNTEAFF. CDR3 DNA: TGTGCCTGGGGACAGGGGGCGATGAACACTGAAGCTTTCTTT.